The entry that follows covers one T cell receptor (beta chain) sequence. The sample is drawn from a study of blood T cell repertoires in COVID-19. Clones were sequenced by immunoSEQ multiplex PCR, and TCRdb holds only the in-frame ones, with some missing. This sample has approximately 120,000 clones; roughly 72% occur once, and the top ten carry about 5.5%. Trimming took 2 bases from V and 2 from J; bases not matched to a gene: 6. CDR1 and CDR2 from the germline V gene are MNHEY and SVGAGI. CDR3 size: 16 residues. The sequencing input was peripheral blood. The gene calls are TRBV6-5 and TRBJ1-3, with 7 bases that match TRBD1. The sequence was collected from a man at least 80 years old with COVID-19, enrolled during active disease. The CDR3 loop reads CASSYPPGTAGNTIYF. CDR3 DNA: TGTGCCAGCAGTTACCCCCCCGGGACAGCTGGAAACACCATATATTTT.